These 29 T cell receptor beta chains were all obtained from the same sample, sequenced in a study of T cell repertoires in cytomegalovirus infection (dated by TCRdb to the late 2010s). Sequencer: Illumina HiSeq 1500. TCRdb trimmed public reads at Q25 via fastp, called clones via MiXCR and kept in-frame beta chains. Each CDR3 protein gets just one entry, which takes the most common genes and DNA from the rows behind it. The sample data list hundreds of thousands of distinct CDR3 sequences, and 9.5% of these were observed just once. The top ten hold 3.5% to 4.5% of the sample. Sequenced sample: PBMCs. Every receptor here comes from a human donor in good health (CMV status not recorded). Some clones in this sample may be carry-over from other donors' samples.

This clonotype was detected ten times or more. This chain connects TRBV7-2 to TRBJ2-5; 12 nucleotides align to TRBD2. This CDR3 comprises 16 residues. Per the germline V gene, CDR1 is SGHTA and CDR2 is FQGNSA. V shed 1 base and J 4 bases; nucleotides not matched to a gene: 4. The CDR3 nucleotides are TGTGCCAGCAGCTTAGTAGCGACTAGCGGGAGAGAGACCCAGTACTTC. Translation: CASSLVATSGRETQYF.

At least ten counts were recorded for this clonotype. The chain joins TRBV20-1 to TRBJ1-6, with D tentatively TRBD1 (5 bases). Germline CDR1 is DFQATT and CDR2 is SNEGSKA (reference sequence). V was trimmed by 4 bases and J by 8 bases, leaving 15 bases between them. The CDR3 length is 14 residues. This chain's CDR3 is CSAIARRGDSPLHF. The CDR3 DNA sequence: TGCAGTGCTATTGCTAGGAGGGGTGATTCACCCCTCCACTTT.

This clonotype was seen repeatedly, ten times or more. The chain recombines TRBV27 with TRBJ2-3; D is uncertain. The V end lost 3 bases, the J end lost 3 bases, and 16 bases lay between the germline ends. Germline CDR1 is MNHEY and CDR2 is SMNVEV (reference sequence). The length of the CDR3 is 16 residues. CDR3 sequence reads: CASSFLGGSGTDTQYF. The CDR3 nucleotides are TGTGCCAGCAGTTTCTTAGGCGGATCTGGGACAGATACGCAGTATTTT.

This clonotype was seen at least ten times. The chain recombines TRBV7-9 with TRBJ1-1; maybe TRBD1 (6 bases). The V end lost 6 bases, the J end lost 1 base, and 12 bases lay between the germline ends. From germline, CDR1 is SEHNR and CDR2 FQNEAQ (reference sequence). CDR3 size: 14 residues. In DNA, the CDR3 is TGTGCCAGCAGGGGGGGGCAGAGGAACACTGAAGCTTTCTTT. It is translated as CASRGGQRNTEAFF.

This clonotype was seen more than once but under ten times. The chain employs TRBV7-2 and TRBJ2-7; D may match TRBD1 or TRBD2 (5 bases each). This CDR3 is built from 13 residues. The germline gives CDR1 SGHTA, CDR2 FQGNSA. Trimming took 5 bases from V and 3 from J, leaving 11 bases between them. DNA for the CDR3: TGTGCCAGCAGCGGGGGTTTCCTCTACGAGCAGTACTTC. Translating it yields CASSGGFLYEQYF.

V is TRBV9 and J is TRBJ2-7; D gene unclear. Trimming left V 0 bases short and J 0 bases short, with 4 bases between. The CDR3 sequence is 13 residues long. CDR1 SGDLS and CDR2 YYNGEE come from the germline V gene. CDR3 DNA: TGTGCCAGCAGCGTAGCGACCTCCTACGAGCAGTACTTC. The encoded protein is CASSVATSYEQYF.

The table lists this clonotype with many counts. CDR3 residues: CASCLDRAETQYF. The CDR3 nucleotides are TGTGCCAGCTGCCTGGACAGGGCCGAGACCCAGTACTTC. The chain joins TRBV7-9 to TRBJ2-5; TRBD1 matches 8 bases. Unmatched junction bases numbered 7, after V lost 8 bases and J lost 5 bases. This CDR3 contains 13 residues. In germline, CDR1 is SEHNR, CDR2 FQNEAQ (reference sequence).

V is TRBV7-9 and J is TRBJ1-1, with D unclear. The germline V and J ends were trimmed by 1 base and 1 base, with 7 bases remaining between them. The CDR3 has 14 amino acids. CDR1 and CDR2 from the germline V gene are SEHNR and FQNEAQ (reference sequence). This CDR3 reads CASSLVVPNTEAFF. CDR3 coding DNA: TGTGCCAGCAGCTTAGTGGTGCCGAACACTGAAGCTTTCTTT.

This clonotype appeared many times. V gene TRBV7-9 combines with J gene TRBJ1-1, with 7 bases that match TRBD1. Per the germline V gene, CDR1 is SEHNR and CDR2 is FQNEAQ (reference sequence). CDR3 length: 14 residues. V shed 5 bases, J shed 1 base, and the junction held 4 bases outside the gene matches. CDR3 residues: CASSPDRANTEAFF. The CDR3 DNA reads TGTGCCAGCAGCCCCGACAGGGCGAACACTGAAGCTTTCTTT.

The chain is built from TRBV27 and TRBJ2-7; D unclear. The CDR3 length is 13 residues. The V end was cut by 7 bases, the J end by 3 bases, with 13 bases between. The V gene's germline CDR1 is MNHEY and CDR2 SMNVEV (reference sequence). Here the CDR3 reads CASKRTSSYEQYF. CDR3 sequence (DNA): TGTGCCAGCAAAAGGACCTCAAGCTACGAGCAGTACTTC.

This clonotype appeared a few times. This rearrangement joins TRBV9 to TRBJ1-4; D possibly corresponds to TRBD1 (6 bases). The CDR3 covers 14 residues. V was shortened by 0 bases and J by 8 bases, with 11 bases between the two germline ends. Germline values: CDR1 SGDLS, CDR2 YYNGEE. The CDR3 bases are TGTGCCAGCAGCGTAGGGGGGGGCCCCGAAAAACTGTTTTTT. Amino acid sequence: CASSVGGGPEKLFF.

V is TRBV28 and J is TRBJ1-6, with 7 bases matching TRBD1. V trimming: 2 bases; J trimming: 10 bases; junction bases outside the gene matches: 8. The length of the CDR3 is 15 residues. Looked up from germline, CDR1 is MDHEN and CDR2 is SYDVKM. CDR3 sequence (DNA): TGTGCCAGCAGTTTAAGGCAGGGGGACCCGTCACCCCTCCACTTT. Its protein is CASSLRQGDPSPLHF.

This clonotype was picked up many times. V and J are TRBV6-1 and TRBJ2-7, with 7 bases fitting TRBD1. The CDR3 is 14 amino acids. Germline V gene lookup returns CDR1 MNHNS and CDR2 SASEGT. After removal of 6 bases from V and 4 bases from J, the junction contained 9 bases not matched to a gene. The CDR3 DNA reads as TGTGCCAGCAGCGCCGGGACAGTCGCTTACGAGCAGTACTTC. As protein: CASSAGTVAYEQYF.

The V gene is TRBV4-2, the J gene TRBJ1-5; D not resolved. V was cut by 0 bases and J by 3 bases, with 9 bases left in between. The V gene's germline CDR1 is LGHNA and CDR2 YNFKEQ. This CDR3 contains 15 residues. The CDR3 protein is CASSQEAGFNQPQHF. For the CDR3, the DNA is TGTGCCAGCAGCCAAGAGGCAGGATTCAATCAGCCCCAGCATTTT.

In its sample, this clonotype was seen many times. The chain couples TRBV7-2 to TRBJ2-7; the match to TRBD2 covers 10 bases. J gave up 5 bases and V 6 bases, and 7 bases lay outside the gene matches. The CDR3 is made up of 14 amino acids. From germline, CDR1 is SGHTA and CDR2 FQGNSA. CDR3 residues: CASRFLSGGNEQYF. CDR3 nucleotide sequence: TGTGCCAGCAGATTCCTTAGCGGGGGGAACGAGCAGTACTTC.

This clonotype was detected ten times or more. This chain uses TRBV7-2 with TRBJ1-4, with TRBD1 as a possible D gene (6 bases). This CDR3 contains 13 residues. Germline CDR1 is SGHTA and CDR2 is FQGNSA. V dropped 5 bases and J dropped 8 bases, with 12 bases sitting between them. The CDR3 loop reads CASSQNREEKLFF. The CDR3 coding sequence is TGTGCCAGCAGCCAGAACAGGGAGGAAAAACTGTTTTTT.

This clonotype was observed at least ten times. The chain couples TRBV12-3 or TRBV12-4 to TRBJ1-6, with unresolved D. Trimming removed 5 bases at V and 8 bases at J, with 13 bases between. This CDR3 has 14 residues. The CDR3 DNA reads TGTGCCAGCAGTCCGAGGACGGGTTATTCACCCCTCCACTTT. Encoded protein: CASSPRTGYSPLHF.

The chain couples TRBV28 to TRBJ1-1, with a tentative D call TRBD1 (5 bases). Germline V gene lookup returns CDR1 MDHEN and CDR2 SYDVKM. CDR3 length: 14 amino acids. Trimming took off 5 bases at V and 4 bases at J, with 14 bases between the two ends. The CDR3 DNA sequence: TGTGCCAGCAGTGGCCCCACAGGAGCCACTGAAGCTTTCTTT. The encoded protein is CASSGPTGATEAFF.

The DNA of the CDR3 is TGTGCCAGCCGCCGCGGGCGGTCCAACACAGATACGCAGTATTTT. Residues: CASRRGRSNTDTQYF. The genes are TRBV6-5 and TRBJ2-3; tentative D call: TRBD2 (5 bases). CDR3 length equals 15 residues. CDR1 and CDR2 (germline): MNHEY, SVGAGI. V lost 8 bases and J lost 2, with 17 bases in between.

This clonotype has a count of ten or more. The J gene is TRBJ1-1, the V gene TRBV7-2; possible D gene TRBD1, 6 bases. Germline lookup yields CDR1 SGHTA and CDR2 FQGNSA. Trimming stripped 2 bases from V and 1 base from J, with 11 bases between. The CDR3 is 15 amino acids. CDR3 amino acids: CASSLSGHSNTEAFF. CDR3 bases: TGTGCCAGCAGCTTATCGGGACATTCGAACACTGAAGCTTTCTTT.

This clonotype came up a few times. The V gene is TRBV4-1, the J gene TRBJ2-3; 11 nucleotides align to TRBD2. Trimming cost V 2 bases and J 2 bases; bases outside gene matches: 12. The length of the CDR3 is 19 residues. Per the germline V gene, CDR1 is MGHRA and CDR2 is YSYEKL. DNA for the CDR3: TGCGCCAGCAGCCAACGCTGGGAGACTAGCGGGGTTTACACAGATACGCAGTATTTT. This codes for CASSQRWETSGVYTDTQYF.

Here the CDR3 reads CASRDAAEGAQGANVLTF. CDR3 DNA sequence: TGTGCCAGCAGGGACGCGGCGGAGGGGGCGCAAGGGGCCAACGTCCTGACTTTC. This rearrangement joins TRBV27 to TRBJ2-6, with D maybe TRBD1 (7 bases). This CDR3 region has 18 residues. Per germline, CDR1 MNHEY and CDR2 SMNVEV (reference sequence). V gave up 6 bases and J gave up 4 bases, with 22 bases separating them.

This clonotype was seen at least ten times. The rearrangement links TRBV12-3 or TRBV12-4 to TRBJ1-4; maybe TRBD1 (6 bases). The CDR3 length is 13 residues. V was shortened by 6 bases and J by 7 bases, with 12 bases between the two germline ends. CDR3 DNA: TGTGCCAGCAGGCCGGACAGCTTTGAAAAACTGTTTTTT. It yields the protein CASRPDSFEKLFF.

The J gene is TRBJ2-2, the V gene TRBV30; 7 bases line up with TRBD1. CDR3 length equals 15 residues. Trimming took 0 bases from V and 3 from J; bases not matched to a gene: 4. CDR1 and CDR2 from the germline V gene are GTSNPN and SVGIG (reference sequence). The CDR3 loop is CAWSVQGTYTGELFF. The CDR3 bases are TGTGCCTGGAGTGTACAGGGGACCTACACCGGGGAGCTGTTTTTT.

This clonotype has more than one count but fewer than ten. V gene TRBV19 combines with J gene TRBJ1-6; the D is unclear. V lost 4 bases and J 7 bases, leaving 14 bases between the germline ends. This CDR3 has 15 residues. In germline, CDR1 is LNHDA, CDR2 SQIVND (reference sequence). DNA for the CDR3: TGTGCCAGTAGTAAGGGAAGGACTCCAAATTCACCCCTCCACTTT. Protein: CASSKGRTPNSPLHF.

This chain joins TRBV27 and TRBJ2-1, with D perhaps being TRBD1 or TRBD2 (5 bases each). Looked up from germline, CDR1 is MNHEY and CDR2 is SMNVEV (reference sequence). Trimming shortened V by 3 bases and J by 5 bases, and 14 bases separated the two germline ends. The CDR3 extends over 15 amino acids. The chain's CDR3 is CASSLSLGGNNEQFF. The CDR3 DNA follows: TGTGCCAGCAGTTTGTCTCTTGGGGGTAACAATGAGCAGTTCTTC.

Only a few counts were recorded for this clonotype. The V call is TRBV15, the J call TRBJ2-2, with 7 bases identical to TRBD2. Unmatched junction bases numbered 1, after V lost 1 base and J lost 5 bases. The CDR3 spans 14 residues. Germline V gene lookup returns CDR1 LNHNV and CDR2 YYDKDF (reference sequence). CDR3 sequence (DNA): TGTGCCACCAGCAGAGTCGGGAGGACCGGGGAGCTGTTTTTT. Translating it yields CATSRVGRTGELFF.

This clonotype has at least ten counts. This sequence joins TRBV7-2 and TRBJ2-3; D call uncertain. Looked up from germline, CDR1 is SGHTA and CDR2 is FQGNSA. The V gene lost 1 base and the J gene lost 6 bases, with 8 bases spanning the gap. There are 13 residues in the CDR3. The CDR3 is CASSLGLRDTQYF. In DNA form, the CDR3 reads TGTGCCAGCAGCTTAGGGTTGAGGGATACGCAGTATTTT.

The chain carries TRBV30 and TRBJ1-6; possible D gene TRBD1, 5 bases. The CDR3 loop spans 15 amino acids. CDR1 GTSNPN and CDR2 SVGIG come from the germline V gene (reference sequence). V lost 5 bases to trimming and J lost 11 bases, with 22 bases between them. The CDR3 DNA reads TGTGCCTGGCGCGTCGCCCCCGGGGGTAGGGCACCCCTCCACTTT. Translated: CAWRVAPGGRAPLHF.